This T cell receptor (beta chain) was captured in a study of blood T cells in healthy people across ages. Trimming stripped 5 bases from V and 3 bases from J, with 19 bases between. This CDR3 has 15 residues. CDR1 is SQVTM, CDR2 ANQGSEA, per germline. A remark on this clonotype: Its antigen is still unknown.

Study-wide results and caveats: Unsorted PBMC material precluded a definitive naive versus antigen-experienced comparison. Changes in expanded clonotypes were possibly confounded, as the CMV status of donors was unknown.

Together with a sample-barcoded 5' primer, a J-beta primer mix was included in a second PCR lasting about 7 to 11 cycles. No fewer than 3 million CDR3-containing paired-end reads came from each sample. Each CDR3 protein is one row after TCRdb ran MiXCR on the 5' RACE reads. Of about 760,000 distinct CDR3 sequences listed, 20% to 25% are singletons. The sample also formed part of further work on T cells of mothers and their children. From that report: No clone of persistent microchimeric T cells was detected.

This TCR derives from a boy younger than 18 in good health. The V call is TRBV29-1, the J call TRBJ1-1; D not resolved. Sequenced sample: blood. The CDR3 DNA is TGCAGCGTTCGTAAGGTCGACGGGAAGGACACTGAAGCTTTCTTT. Protein sequence: CSVRKVDGKDTEAFF.